Listed here are 16 T cell receptor beta chains from one sample, sequenced in a study of OX40 agonist ivuxolimab in advanced cancers. The assay was immunoSEQ multiplex PCR, and TCRdb's table has in-frame clones only and misses some. The table includes about 26,000 clones, approximately 80% detected once. Specimen: CD4+ or CD8+ T cells sorted from blood, collected in a trial of the OX40 agonist ivuxolimab. The receptors originated from an adult with an advanced solid tumor such as melanoma, head and neck, liver or kidney cancer.

The chain combines TRBV11-2 with TRBJ2-1, with 7 nucleotides matching TRBD2. Trimming cost V 5 bases and J 6 bases; bases outside gene matches: 10. Germline lookup yields CDR1 SGHAT and CDR2 FQNNGV. This CDR3 contains 15 residues. In nucleotides, the CDR3 is TGTGCCAGCAGCCCCTACGACGGGGGGACCAATGAGCAGTTCTTC. This sequence encodes CASSPYDGGTNEQFF.

The rearrangement links TRBV7-2 to TRBJ1-5; 8 nucleotides align to TRBD1. V shed 3 bases and J 4 bases; nucleotides not matched to a gene: 5. The CDR3 is made up of 15 amino acids. CDR1 and CDR2 from the germline V gene are SGHTA and FQGNSA. The CDR3 region has the DNA TGTGCCAGCAGCTTCATAGGACAGGGAAATCAGCCCCAGCATTTT. It specifies CASSFIGQGNQPQHF.

The V gene is TRBV7-3, the J gene TRBJ2-3; 9 bases agree with TRBD2. The CDR3 contains 15 residues. Germline CDR1 SGHTA, CDR2 FQGTGA. Trimming removed 3 bases from V and 5 bases from J; junction bases left unmatched: 6. For the CDR3, the DNA is TGTGCCAGCAGCTTCGCGGGAGGGACTAGAGATACGCAGTATTTT. Its protein product is CASSFAGGTRDTQYF.

The chain recombines TRBV11-2 with TRBJ1-6; no clear D. Per the germline V gene, CDR1 is SGHAT and CDR2 is FQNNGV. The CDR3 is 16 amino acids. The V and J ends lost 5 bases and 2 bases respectively, with 13 bases between them. Written as DNA, the CDR3 is TGTGCCAGCAGCCCACCCTCTCTCCCCTATAATTCACCCCTCCACTTT. Amino acids: CASSPPSLPYNSPLHF.

The V and J genes are TRBV5-1 and TRBJ1-5; D perhaps matches TRBD1 (6 bases). The germline V gene encodes CDR1 SGHRS and CDR2 YFSETQ. This CDR3 spans 15 amino acids. Trimming cost V 0 bases and J 2 bases, with 9 bases left between them. CDR3 sequence (DNA): TGCGCCAGCAGCTTGGAAGGGGGAGGCAATCAGCCCCAGCATTTT. As protein: CASSLEGGGNQPQHF.

The chain combines TRBV9 with TRBJ2-5; D is perhaps TRBD1 or TRBD2 (5 bases each). This CDR3 is built from 16 residues. V was pared by 2 bases and J by 7 bases, with 21 bases between. Germline V gene sequence: CDR1 SGDLS, CDR2 YYNGEE. CDR3 in amino acids: CASSVQAERGPVTQYF. DNA for the CDR3: TGTGCCAGCAGCGTCCAGGCTGAACGGGGACCAGTGACCCAGTACTTC.

This clone has just a few counts. The chain uses TRBV6-9 and TRBJ1-3; D uncertain. Per the germline V gene, CDR1 is MNHGY and CDR2 is SVAAGI. The V end was cut by 5 bases, the J end by 0 bases, with 11 bases between. This CDR3 is 15 amino acids long. In DNA, the CDR3 is TGTGCCAGCAGTGAAATTCAGTACTCTGGAAACACCATATATTTT. Translation gives CASSEIQYSGNTIYF.

This rearrangement joins TRBV11-2 to TRBJ2-7; 8 nucleotides agree with TRBD2. The CDR3 extends over 15 amino acids. V lost 3 bases to trimming and J lost 3 bases; unmatched junction nucleotides: 7. Germline V gives CDR1 SGHAT, CDR2 FQNNGV. The DNA of the CDR3 is TGTGCCAGCAGCTTCAGCCGGGGGGGAGGCTACGAGCAGTACTTC. Its translation is CASSFSRGGGYEQYF.

V usage is TRBV6-1 and J usage is TRBJ1-2, with D possibly matching TRBD1 (6 bases). The ends were cut back, 2 bases at V and 8 bases at J, with 18 bases in the middle. This CDR3 is 15 amino acids long. From germline, CDR1 is MNHNS and CDR2 SASEGT. CDR3 protein: CASSERYTGTGGYTF. CDR3 sequence (DNA): TGTGCCAGCAGTGAACGATACACAGGGACTGGAGGCTACACCTTC.

This chain uses TRBV29-1 with TRBJ2-3, with a tentative D call TRBD2 (5 bases). Per the germline V gene, CDR1 is SQVTM and CDR2 is ANQGSEA. This CDR3 spans 16 amino acids. With 7 bases removed from V and 0 bases from J, the gap between germline ends came to 20 bases. This CDR3 is CSARPKAGRSTDTQYF. In DNA form, the CDR3 reads TGCAGCGCCCGCCCGAAGGCGGGCCGAAGCACAGATACGCAGTATTTT.

The rearrangement uses TRBV6-1 and TRBJ1-2; 9 bases are a match to TRBD1. The trim removed 5 bases at V and 7 bases at J, leaving 11 bases unmatched. CDR1 and CDR2 from the germline V gene are MNHNS and SASEGT. The CDR3 runs 15 residues. DNA for the CDR3: TGTGCCAGCAGTCGTGAGTATGACAGGGGGAGTGGCTACACCTTC. Amino acid sequence: CASSREYDRGSGYTF.

This clone was detected once. The chain combines TRBV19 with TRBJ2-5, with 11 bases fitting TRBD2. V was clipped by 3 bases and J by 3 bases; unmatched bases: 12. Germline CDR1 LNHDA, CDR2 SQIVND (reference sequence). The CDR3 is 18 residues long. The CDR3 DNA reads as TGTGCCAGTAGTATTCGCCTAGCGGGGGGCCGGGGGGAAGAGACCCAGTACTTC. Its translation: CASSIRLAGGRGEETQYF. Complete variable domain (other parts from reference TRBV19 and TRBJ2-5): DGGITQSPKYLFRKEGQNVTLSCEQNLNHDAMYWYRQDPGQGLRLIYYSQIVNDFQKGDIAEGYSVSREKKESFPLTVTSAQKNPTAFYLCASSIRLAGGRGEETQYFGPGTRLLVL.

The gene calls are TRBV19 and TRBJ2-5; weak D call: TRBD1 (6 bases). The CDR3 runs 11 residues. CDR1 is LNHDA and CDR2 is SQIVND in the germline V gene (reference sequence). Between the trimmed V and J ends, which lost 8 bases and 2 bases, there was a span of 6 bases. The CDR3 DNA reads as TGTGCCAGTGGACAGCAAGAGACCCAGTACTTC. It yields the protein CASGQQETQYF.

The chain carries TRBV18 and TRBJ2-3, with 14 bases lining up with TRBD2. The germline CDR1 and CDR2 sequences are KGHSH and LQKENI. The CDR3 is 19 amino acids. V lost 2 bases to trimming and J lost 5 bases; unmatched junction nucleotides: 12. CDR3 sequence (DNA): TGTGCCAGCTCACCAAAAGGGACTAGCGGGGGCCAGAGGGGAGATACGCAGTATTTT. The encoded protein is CASSPKGTSGGQRGDTQYF. Combining the CDR3 with reference TRBV18 and TRBJ2-3 gives the whole variable domain NAGVMQNPRHLVRRRGQEARLRCSPMKGHSHVYWYRQLPEEGLKFMVYLQKENIIDESGMPKERFSAEFPKEGPSILRIQQVVRGDSAAYFCASSPKGTSGGQRGDTQYFGPGTRLTVL.

By sample share, this clone is medium-sized. As DNA, the CDR3 is TGTGCCAGCAGCCCCCAAATCTCCTATAATTCACCCCTCCACTTT. Its translation: CASSPQISYNSPLHF. This rearrangement joins TRBV9 to TRBJ1-6, with D hard to call. The CDR3 covers 15 residues. V lost 4 bases and J 0 bases, leaving 8 bases between the germline ends. CDR1 is SGDLS and CDR2 is YYNGEE in the germline V gene.

This chain links TRBV22-1 with TRBJ2-6. TRBV22-1 is annotated as a pseudogene. The CDR3 consists of 17 residues. CDR3: CPGREVREQSRANVLTF. CDR3 nucleotides: TGTCCTGGGAGAGAAGTTCGCGAACAAAGTCGGGCCAACGTCCTGACTTTC.